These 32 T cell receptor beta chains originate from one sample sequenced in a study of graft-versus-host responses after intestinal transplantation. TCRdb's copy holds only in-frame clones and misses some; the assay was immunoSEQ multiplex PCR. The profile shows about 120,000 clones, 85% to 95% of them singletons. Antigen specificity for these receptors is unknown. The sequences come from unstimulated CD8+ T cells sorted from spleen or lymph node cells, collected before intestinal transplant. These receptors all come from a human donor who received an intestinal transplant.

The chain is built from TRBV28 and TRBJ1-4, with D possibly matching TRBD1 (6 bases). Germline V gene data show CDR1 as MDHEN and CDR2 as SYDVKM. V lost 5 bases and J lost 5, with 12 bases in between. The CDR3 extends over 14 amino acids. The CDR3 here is CASSPTGLNEKLFF. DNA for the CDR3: TGTGCCAGCAGTCCTACAGGGTTAAATGAAAAACTGTTTTTT. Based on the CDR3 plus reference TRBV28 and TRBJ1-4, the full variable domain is DVKVTQSSRYLVKRTGEKVFLECVQDMDHENMFWYRQDPGLGLRLIYFSYDVKMKEKGDIPEGYSVSREKKERFSLILESASTNQTSMYLCASSPTGLNEKLFFGSGTQLSVL.

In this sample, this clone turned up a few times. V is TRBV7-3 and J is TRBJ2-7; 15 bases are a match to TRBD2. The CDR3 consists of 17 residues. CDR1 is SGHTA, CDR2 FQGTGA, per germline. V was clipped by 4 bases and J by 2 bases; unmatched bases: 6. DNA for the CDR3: TGTGCCAGCAGCTCAAAAGGGACTAGCGGGAGGCCCTACGAGCAGTACTTC. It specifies CASSSKGTSGRPYEQYF.

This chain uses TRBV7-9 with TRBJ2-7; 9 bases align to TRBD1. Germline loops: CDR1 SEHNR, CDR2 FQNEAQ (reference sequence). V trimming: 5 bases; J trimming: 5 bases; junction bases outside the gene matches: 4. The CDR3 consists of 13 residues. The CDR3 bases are TGTGCCAGCAGCAGACAGGGGGTGCACGAGCAGTACTTC. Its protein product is CASSRQGVHEQYF.

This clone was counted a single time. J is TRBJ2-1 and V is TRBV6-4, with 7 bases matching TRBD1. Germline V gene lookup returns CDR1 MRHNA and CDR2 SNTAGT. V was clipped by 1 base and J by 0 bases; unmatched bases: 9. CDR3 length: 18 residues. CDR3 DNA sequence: TGTGCCAGCAGTGACTTAAGGACAGGACCCAGCTCCTACAATGAGCAGTTCTTC. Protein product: CASSDLRTGPSSYNEQFF.

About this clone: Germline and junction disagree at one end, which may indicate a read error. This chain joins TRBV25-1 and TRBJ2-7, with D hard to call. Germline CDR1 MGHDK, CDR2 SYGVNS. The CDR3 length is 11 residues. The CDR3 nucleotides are TGTGCCAGCAGTGATAGCTACGAGCAGCACTTC. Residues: CASSDSYEQHF.

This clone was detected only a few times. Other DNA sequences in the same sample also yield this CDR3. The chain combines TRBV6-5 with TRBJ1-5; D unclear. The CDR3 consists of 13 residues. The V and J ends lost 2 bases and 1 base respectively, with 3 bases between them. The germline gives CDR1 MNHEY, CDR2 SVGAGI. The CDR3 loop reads CASSYRSNQPQHF. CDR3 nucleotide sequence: TGTGCCAGCAGTTACCGGAGCAATCAGCCCCAGCATTTT.

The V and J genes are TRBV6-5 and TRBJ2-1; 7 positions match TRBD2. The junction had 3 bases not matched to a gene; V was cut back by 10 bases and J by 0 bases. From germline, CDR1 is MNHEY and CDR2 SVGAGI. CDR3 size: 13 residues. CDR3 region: CATWTSSYNEQFF. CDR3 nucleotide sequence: TGTGCCACCTGGACTAGCTCCTACAATGAGCAGTTCTTC.

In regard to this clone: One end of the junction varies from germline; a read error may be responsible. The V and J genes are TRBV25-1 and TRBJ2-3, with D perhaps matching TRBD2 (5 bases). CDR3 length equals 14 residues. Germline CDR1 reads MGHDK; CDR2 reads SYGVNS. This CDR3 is CVSSERPSTDTQYF. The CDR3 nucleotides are TGTGTCAGCAGTGAGCGGCCCTCCACAGATACGCAGTATTTT. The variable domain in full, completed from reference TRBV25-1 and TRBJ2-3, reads EADIYQTPRYLVIGTGKKITLECSQTMGHDKMYWYQQDPGMELHLIHYSYGVNSTEKGDLSSESTVSRIRTEHFPLTLESARPSHTSQYLCVSSERPSTDTQYFGPGTRLTVL.

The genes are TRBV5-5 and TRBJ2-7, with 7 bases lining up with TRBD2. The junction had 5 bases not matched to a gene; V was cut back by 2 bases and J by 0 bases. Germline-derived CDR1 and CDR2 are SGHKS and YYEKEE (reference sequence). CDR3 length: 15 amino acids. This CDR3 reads CASSLRTSDSYEQYF. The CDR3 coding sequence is TGTGCCAGCAGCTTAAGGACTAGTGACTCCTACGAGCAGTACTTC.

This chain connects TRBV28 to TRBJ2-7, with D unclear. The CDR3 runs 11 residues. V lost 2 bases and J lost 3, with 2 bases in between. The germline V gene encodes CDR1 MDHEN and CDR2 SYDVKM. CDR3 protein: CASSLIYEQYF. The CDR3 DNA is TGTGCCAGCAGTTTAATCTACGAGCAGTACTTC.

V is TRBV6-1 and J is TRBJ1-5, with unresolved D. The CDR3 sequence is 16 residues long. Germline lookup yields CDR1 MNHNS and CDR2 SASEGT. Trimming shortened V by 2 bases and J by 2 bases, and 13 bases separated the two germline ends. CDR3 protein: CASSEWVYGGNQPQHF. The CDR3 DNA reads TGTGCCAGCAGTGAATGGGTATATGGAGGCAATCAGCCCCAGCATTTT.

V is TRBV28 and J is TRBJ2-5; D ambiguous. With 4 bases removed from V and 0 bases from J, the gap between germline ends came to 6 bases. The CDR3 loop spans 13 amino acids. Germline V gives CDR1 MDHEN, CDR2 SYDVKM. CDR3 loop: CASSYGYQETQYF. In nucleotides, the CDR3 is TGTGCCAGCAGTTATGGGTACCAAGAGACCCAGTACTTC.

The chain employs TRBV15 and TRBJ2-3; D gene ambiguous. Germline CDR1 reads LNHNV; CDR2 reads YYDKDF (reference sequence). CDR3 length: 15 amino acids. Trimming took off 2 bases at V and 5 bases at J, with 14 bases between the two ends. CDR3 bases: TGTGCCACCAGCAGACAATCTTTAACGGGAGATACGCAGTATTTT. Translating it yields CATSRQSLTGDTQYF.

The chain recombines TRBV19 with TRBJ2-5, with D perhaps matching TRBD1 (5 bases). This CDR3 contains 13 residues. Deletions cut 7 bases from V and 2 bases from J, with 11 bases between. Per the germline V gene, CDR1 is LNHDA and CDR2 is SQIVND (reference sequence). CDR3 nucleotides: TGTGCCAGTACCACTCAGGGACAAGAGACCCAGTACTTC. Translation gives CASTTQGQETQYF.

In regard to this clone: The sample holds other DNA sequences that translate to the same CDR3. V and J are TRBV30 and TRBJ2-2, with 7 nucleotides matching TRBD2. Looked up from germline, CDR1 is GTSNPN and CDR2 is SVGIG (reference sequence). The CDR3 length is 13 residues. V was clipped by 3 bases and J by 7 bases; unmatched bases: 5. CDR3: CAWRGGGGGELFF. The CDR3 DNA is TGTGCCTGGAGGGGTGGCGGGGGCGGGGAGCTGTTTTTT.

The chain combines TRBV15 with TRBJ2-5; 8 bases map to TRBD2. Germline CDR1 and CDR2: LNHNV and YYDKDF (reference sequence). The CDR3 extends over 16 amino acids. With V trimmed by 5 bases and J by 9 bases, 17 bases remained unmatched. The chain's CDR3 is CATSPHREGEERAQYF. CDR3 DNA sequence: TGTGCCACCAGCCCCCACCGGGAGGGAGAGGAAAGGGCCCAGTACTTC.

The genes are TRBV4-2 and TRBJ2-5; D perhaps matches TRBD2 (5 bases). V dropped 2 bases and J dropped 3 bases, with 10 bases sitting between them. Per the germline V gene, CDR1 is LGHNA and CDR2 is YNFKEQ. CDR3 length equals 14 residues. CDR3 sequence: CASSQTLAKETQYF. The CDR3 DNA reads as TGTGCCAGCAGCCAAACCTTAGCGAAAGAGACCCAGTACTTC.

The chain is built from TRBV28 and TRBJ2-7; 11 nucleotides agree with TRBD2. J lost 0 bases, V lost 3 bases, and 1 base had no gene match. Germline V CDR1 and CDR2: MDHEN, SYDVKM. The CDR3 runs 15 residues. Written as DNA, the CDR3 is TGTGCCAGCAGTTTTGGACTAGCGGGCTCCTACGAGCAGTACTTC. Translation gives CASSFGLAGSYEQYF.

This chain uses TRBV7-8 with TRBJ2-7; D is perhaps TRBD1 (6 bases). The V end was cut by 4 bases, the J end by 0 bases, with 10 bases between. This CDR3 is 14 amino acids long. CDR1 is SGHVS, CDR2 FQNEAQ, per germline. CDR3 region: CASSSRTVSYEQYF. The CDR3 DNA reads TGTGCCAGCAGCTCCCGGACAGTCTCCTACGAGCAGTACTTC.

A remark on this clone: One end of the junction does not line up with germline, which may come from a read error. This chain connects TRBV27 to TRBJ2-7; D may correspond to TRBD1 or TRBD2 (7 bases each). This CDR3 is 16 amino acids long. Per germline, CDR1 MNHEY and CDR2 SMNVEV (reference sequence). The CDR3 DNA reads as TGTGCCAGCACCCTAAGGGGAGGGGGCCACTCCCACGAGCAGTACTTC. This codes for CASTLRGGGHSHEQYF.

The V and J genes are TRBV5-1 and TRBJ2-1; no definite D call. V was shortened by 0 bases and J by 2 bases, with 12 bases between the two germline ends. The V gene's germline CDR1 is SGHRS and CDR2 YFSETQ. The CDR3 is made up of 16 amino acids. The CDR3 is CASSLGLSHPYNEQFF. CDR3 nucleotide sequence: TGCGCCAGCAGCTTGGGGTTATCCCATCCCTACAATGAGCAGTTCTTC. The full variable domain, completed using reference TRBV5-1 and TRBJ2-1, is KAGVTQTPRYLIKTRGQQVTLSCSPISGHRSVSWYQQTPGQGLQFLFEYFSETQRNKGNFPGRFSGRQFSNSRSEMNVSTLELGDSALYLCASSLGLSHPYNEQFFGPGTRLTVL.

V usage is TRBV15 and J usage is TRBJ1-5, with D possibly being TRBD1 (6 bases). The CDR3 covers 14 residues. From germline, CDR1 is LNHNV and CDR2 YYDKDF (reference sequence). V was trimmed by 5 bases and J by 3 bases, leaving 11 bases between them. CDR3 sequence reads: CATSPRDTNQPQHF. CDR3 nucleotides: TGTGCCACCAGCCCCCGGGACACCAATCAGCCCCAGCATTTT. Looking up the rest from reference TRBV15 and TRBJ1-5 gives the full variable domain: DAMVIQNPRYQVTQFGKPVTLSCSQTLNHNVMYWYQQKSSQAPKLLFHYYDKDFNNEADTPDNFQSRRPNTSFCFLDIRSPGLGDTAMYLCATSPRDTNQPQHFGDGTRLSIL.

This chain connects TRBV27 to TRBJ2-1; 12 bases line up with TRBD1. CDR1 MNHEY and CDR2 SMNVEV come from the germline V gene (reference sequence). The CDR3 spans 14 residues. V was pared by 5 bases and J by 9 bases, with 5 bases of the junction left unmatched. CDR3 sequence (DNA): TGTGCCAGCAGTGGGACAGGGGGCTATGGTGAGCAGTTCTTC. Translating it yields CASSGTGGYGEQFF.

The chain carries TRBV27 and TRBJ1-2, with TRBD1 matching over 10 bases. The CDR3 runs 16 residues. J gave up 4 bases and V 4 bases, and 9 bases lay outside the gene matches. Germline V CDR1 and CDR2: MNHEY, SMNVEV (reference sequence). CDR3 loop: CASSSRRDRGIYGYTF. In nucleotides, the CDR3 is TGTGCCAGCAGTTCTCGGAGGGACAGGGGCATCTATGGCTACACCTTC.

CDR3 nucleotide sequence: TGCGCCAGCGAAGTTAGCGGCAGCTCCTACAATGAGCAGTTCTTC. Its protein product is CASEVSGSSYNEQFF. The chain joins TRBV5-1 to TRBJ2-1; maybe TRBD2 (6 bases). Germline CDR1 SGHRS, CDR2 YFSETQ. The CDR3 has 15 amino acids. V lost 7 bases to trimming and J lost 0 bases, with 14 bases between them.

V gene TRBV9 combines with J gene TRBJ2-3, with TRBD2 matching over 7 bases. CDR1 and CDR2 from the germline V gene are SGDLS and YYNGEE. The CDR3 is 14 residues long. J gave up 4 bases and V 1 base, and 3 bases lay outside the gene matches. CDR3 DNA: TGTGCCAGCAGCGTATTTGGGGGGGCAGATACGCAGTATTTT. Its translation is CASSVFGGADTQYF.

This CDR3 reads CASSQESTRGGNEQFF. CDR3 DNA: TGCGCCAGCAGCCAAGAATCCACCAGGGGCGGCAATGAGCAGTTCTTC. The chain joins TRBV4-1 to TRBJ2-1; perhaps TRBD1 as D (6 bases). Between the trimmed V and J ends, which lost 0 bases and 6 bases, there was a span of 15 bases. The CDR3 totals 16 residues. Germline V gene lookup returns CDR1 MGHRA and CDR2 YSYEKL.

CDR3 region: CASSLTGMRPYEQYF. The CDR3 DNA reads TGTGCCAGTAGTCTTACAGGGATGAGACCCTACGAGCAGTACTTC. This chain joins TRBV19 and TRBJ2-7, with a tentative D call TRBD1 (6 bases). There are 15 residues in the CDR3. V lost 5 bases and J lost 2, with 16 bases in between. In germline, CDR1 is LNHDA, CDR2 SQIVND (reference sequence). The full variable domain, in which reference TRBV19 and TRBJ2-7 provide the parts outside the CDR3, is DGGITQSPKYLFRKEGQNVTLSCEQNLNHDAMYWYRQDPGQGLRLIYYSQIVNDFQKGDIAEGYSVSREKKESFPLTVTSAQKNPTAFYLCASSLTGMRPYEQYFGPGTRLTVT.

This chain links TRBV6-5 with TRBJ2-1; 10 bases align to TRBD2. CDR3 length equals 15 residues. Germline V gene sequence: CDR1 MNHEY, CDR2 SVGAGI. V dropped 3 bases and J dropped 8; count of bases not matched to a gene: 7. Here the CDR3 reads CASSYISGTSDEQFF. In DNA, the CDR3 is TGTGCCAGCAGTTATATCTCCGGGACTAGCGATGAGCAGTTCTTC.

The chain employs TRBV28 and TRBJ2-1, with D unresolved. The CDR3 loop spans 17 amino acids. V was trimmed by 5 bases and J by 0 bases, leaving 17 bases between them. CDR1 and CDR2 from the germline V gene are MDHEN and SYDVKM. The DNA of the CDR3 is TGTGCCAGCAGTCCCGCTCACTGGAACAGCTCCTACAATGAGCAGTTCTTC. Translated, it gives CASSPAHWNSSYNEQFF.

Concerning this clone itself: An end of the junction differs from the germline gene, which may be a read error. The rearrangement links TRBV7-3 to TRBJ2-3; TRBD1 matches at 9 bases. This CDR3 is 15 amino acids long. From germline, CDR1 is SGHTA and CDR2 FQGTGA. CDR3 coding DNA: TGTGCCAGCAGTCTTGGGACAGGGTACACAGATACGCGGTATTTT. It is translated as CASSLGTGYTDTRYF.

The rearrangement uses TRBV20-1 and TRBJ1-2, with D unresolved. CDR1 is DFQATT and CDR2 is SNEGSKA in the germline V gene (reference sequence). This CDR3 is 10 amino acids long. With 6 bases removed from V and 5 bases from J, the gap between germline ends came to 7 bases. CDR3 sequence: CSAAPYGYTF. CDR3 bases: TGCAGTGCCGCCCCTTATGGCTACACCTTC.